Listed below are T cell receptor beta chains from one sample, sequenced in a study of T cell clones after liver transplantation. Measured with immunoSEQ multiplex PCR; TCRdb has only the in-frame clones, and not every one. The sample holds 50,000 or so clones, approximately 71% seen once. The sequenced sample was CD4+ T cells from blood, obtained around 4.5 years after liver transplant. Receptors originate from a human patient who received a liver transplant. Some T cells may have come from the graft donor. The CDR3 runs from the conserved cysteine through the conserved F or W. Each record gives: CDR3 length, D gene, clone size, J gene, V gene, CDR3 DNA, CDR3 protein. D genes are given only for firm matches. Clone size appears in some rows only: once, few, many, or a class for an expanded clone.

CDR3 length: 13; D gene: .; clone size: once; J gene: TRBJ1-1; V gene: TRBV19; CDR3 DNA: TGTGCCAGTAGTGGGACAATCAACACTGAAGCTTTCTTT; CDR3 protein: CASSGTINTEAFF
CDR3 length: 15; D gene: .; clone size: .; J gene: TRBJ1-5; V gene: TRBV6-6; CDR3 DNA: TGTGCCAGCAGTTACTCAGGGACCGAGCGGGAGCCCCAGCATTTT; CDR3 protein: CASSYSGTEREPQHF
CDR3 length: 16; D gene: .; clone size: once; J gene: TRBJ1-4; V gene: TRBV6-4; CDR3 DNA: TGTGCCAGCAGTGACTCCGACAGACCACCTAATGAAAAACTGTTTTTT; CDR3 protein: CASSDSDRPPNEKLFF
CDR3 length: 17; D gene: .; clone size: .; J gene: TRBJ2-2; V gene: TRBV5-4; CDR3 DNA: TGTGCCAGCAGCCCTTCGAGGGGGGCAGTGAACACCGGGGAGCTGTTTTTT; CDR3 protein: CASSPSRGAVNTGELFF
CDR3 length: 16; D gene: TRBD1; clone size: .; J gene: TRBJ2-4; V gene: TRBV6-4; CDR3 DNA: TGTGCCAGCAGTGAAGCCCTGACAGGGCTCGAAAACATTCAGTACTTC; CDR3 protein: CASSEALTGLENIQYF
CDR3 length: 16; D gene: TRBD1; clone size: few; J gene: TRBJ1-6; V gene: TRBV7-9; CDR3 DNA: TGTGCCAGCAGCCTAGGGGACAGGGGATATAATTCACCCCTCCACTTT; CDR3 protein: CASSLGDRGYNSPLHF
CDR3 length: 13; D gene: TRBD1; clone size: few; J gene: TRBJ1-2; V gene: TRBV10-3; CDR3 DNA: TGTGCCATCAGGGTGGACAGGTCCTATGGCTACACCTTC; CDR3 protein: CAIRVDRSYGYTF
CDR3 length: 16; D gene: .; clone size: .; J gene: TRBJ2-1; V gene: TRBV18; CDR3 DNA: TGTGCCAGCTCAGACATTTCGGGACGGAGATACAATGAGCAGTTCTTC; CDR3 protein: CASSDISGRRYNEQFF
CDR3 length: 13; D gene: .; clone size: .; J gene: TRBJ1-2; V gene: TRBV30; CDR3 DNA: TGTGCCTGGAGTGTTGGGCAGGAGGCTGGCTACACCTTC; CDR3 protein: CAWSVGQEAGYTF
CDR3 length: 14; D gene: TRBD1; clone size: .; J gene: TRBJ2-1; V gene: TRBV10-1; CDR3 DNA: TGCGCCAGCACCCCCGGGCAGGGGGTCAATGAGCAGTTCTTC; CDR3 protein: CASTPGQGVNEQFF
CDR3 length: 14; D gene: .; clone size: .; J gene: TRBJ2-7; V gene: TRBV7-3; CDR3 DNA: TGTGCCAGCAGCCCCCGGGGTAGTAGGTACGAGCAGTACTTC; CDR3 protein: CASSPRGSRYEQYF
CDR3 length: 13; D gene: .; clone size: many; J gene: TRBJ1-5; V gene: TRBV7-9; CDR3 DNA: TGTGCCAGCAGCTTAGAAGGGAGGCAGCCCCAGCATTTT; CDR3 protein: CASSLEGRQPQHF
CDR3 length: 15; D gene: .; clone size: .; J gene: TRBJ1-3; V gene: TRBV2; CDR3 DNA: TGTGCCAGCACCGGAGGGGGGGGATATGGAAACATCATATATTTT; CDR3 protein: CASTGGGGYGNIIYF
CDR3 length: 16; D gene: .; clone size: .; J gene: TRBJ1-1; V gene: TRBV13; CDR3 DNA: TGTGCCAGCAGCTCTCCGACTCTACAGGGAGACACTGAAGCTTTCTTT; CDR3 protein: CASSSPTLQGDTEAFF
CDR3 length: 14; D gene: .; clone size: .; J gene: TRBJ2-7; V gene: TRBV9; CDR3 DNA: TGTGCCAGCAGCGAGTACGGGGTAGGACGCGAGCAGTACTTC; CDR3 protein: CASSEYGVGREQYF
CDR3 length: 15; D gene: TRBD1; clone size: .; J gene: TRBJ1-1; V gene: TRBV14; CDR3 DNA: TGTGCCAGCAGCCCGTACCGGACAGGGAGGACTGAAGCTTTCTTT; CDR3 protein: CASSPYRTGRTEAFF
CDR3 length: 14; D gene: .; clone size: .; J gene: TRBJ2-5; V gene: TRBV15; CDR3 DNA: TGTGCCACCAGCAGAGAAGCGAGCCTGCGGACCCAGTACTTC; CDR3 protein: CATSREASLRTQYF
CDR3 length: 12; D gene: TRBD1; clone size: .; J gene: TRBJ1-5; V gene: TRBV9; CDR3 DNA: TGTGCCAGCGGACAGGTCAATCAGCCCCAGCATTTT; CDR3 protein: CASGQVNQPQHF
CDR3 length: 12; D gene: .; clone size: .; J gene: TRBJ1-2; V gene: TRBV6-5; CDR3 DNA: TGTGCCAGCAGGGGCTTTAAGGGGGGCTACACCTTC; CDR3 protein: CASRGFKGGYTF
CDR3 length: 13; D gene: .; clone size: .; J gene: TRBJ1-4; V gene: TRBV30; CDR3 DNA: TGTGCCTGGAAGGGGCAGGGGTTAGAAAAACTGTTTTTT; CDR3 protein: CAWKGQGLEKLFF
CDR3 length: 14; D gene: .; clone size: .; J gene: TRBJ2-5; V gene: TRBV18; CDR3 DNA: TGTGCCAGCTCACCGCGGGACAGCCGAGAGACCCAGTACTTC; CDR3 protein: CASSPRDSRETQYF
CDR3 length: 12; D gene: .; clone size: .; J gene: TRBJ1-2; V gene: TRBV6-5; CDR3 DNA: TGTGCCAGCAGTACAGGACACTATGGCTACACCTTC; CDR3 protein: CASSTGHYGYTF
CDR3 length: 15; D gene: .; clone size: few; J gene: TRBJ1-2; V gene: TRBV4-2; CDR3 DNA: TGTGCCAGCAGCCAAGAAAAATCCACGAACTATGGCTACACCTTC; CDR3 protein: CASSQEKSTNYGYTF
CDR3 length: 13; D gene: TRBD1; clone size: .; J gene: TRBJ1-2; V gene: TRBV19; CDR3 DNA: TGTGCCAGTAGTATCGGACAGGCGGGGGGCTACACCTTC; CDR3 protein: CASSIGQAGGYTF
CDR3 length: 13; D gene: .; clone size: .; J gene: TRBJ1-5; V gene: TRBV7-2; CDR3 DNA: TGTGCCAGCAGCTTAGCGGGGGACCAGCCCCAGCATTTT; CDR3 protein: CASSLAGDQPQHF
CDR3 length: 14; D gene: .; clone size: .; J gene: TRBJ2-3; V gene: TRBV27; CDR3 DNA: TGTGCCAGCAGTTTACGCGCAGTAACAGATACGCAGTATTTT; CDR3 protein: CASSLRAVTDTQYF
CDR3 length: 18; D gene: TRBD1; clone size: .; J gene: TRBJ1-1; V gene: TRBV7-9; CDR3 DNA: TGTGCCAGCAGCTTAGGATCCGCGACAGGGGTTTATAGAACTGAAGCTTTCTTT; CDR3 protein: CASSLGSATGVYRTEAFF
CDR3 length: 16; D gene: .; clone size: few; J gene: TRBJ1-3; V gene: TRBV28; CDR3 DNA: TGTGCCAGCAGTCTAATCGGTGCAGGGGACGGAAACACCATATATTTT; CDR3 protein: CASSLIGAGDGNTIYF
CDR3 length: 13; D gene: .; clone size: .; J gene: TRBJ1-5; V gene: TRBV2; CDR3 DNA: TGTGCCAGCACGGGGGGCTACAATCAGCCCCAGCATTTT; CDR3 protein: CASTGGYNQPQHF
CDR3 length: 16; D gene: TRBD2; clone size: .; J gene: TRBJ2-5; V gene: TRBV5-8; CDR3 DNA: TGTGCCAGCAGCTCCGGGACTAGCGGGGGGCGGGAGACCCAGTACTTC; CDR3 protein: CASSSGTSGGRETQYF
CDR3 length: 17; D gene: TRBD1; clone size: few; J gene: TRBJ1-3; V gene: TRBV4-1; CDR3 DNA: TGCGCCAGCAGCCAAGGGCCGGGACAGGGACCCGGAAACACCATATATTTT; CDR3 protein: CASSQGPGQGPGNTIYF
CDR3 length: 15; D gene: TRBD1; clone size: .; J gene: TRBJ2-5; V gene: TRBV4-2; CDR3 DNA: TGTGCCAGCAGCCACGATACAGGGGCGGAAGAGACCCAGTACTTC; CDR3 protein: CASSHDTGAEETQYF